This T cell receptor (beta chain) was sequenced in a study of technical replicates of blood from several donors. This clone came up once. Here immunoSEQ multiplex PCR was the method, and the copy in TCRdb shows in-frame clones only, minus some. Of 60,000 to 80,000 clones listed, roughly 86% were seen once; the top ten hold just over 5%. The TCR sequence derives from a human donor in good health. Some clones in this sample may be carry-over from other donors' samples. Sequenced sample: PBMCs.

The CDR3 DNA sequence: TGTGCCAGTAGTCCGCGGAACACTGAAGCTTTCTTT. Translating it yields CASSPRNTEAFF. This sequence joins TRBV19 and TRBJ1-1, with no clear D. V lost 5 bases and J lost 1, with 5 bases in between. In germline, CDR1 is LNHDA, CDR2 SQIVND (reference sequence). The CDR3 is 12 amino acids.